The rows below give T cell receptor beta chains drawn from one sample of a study of T cells in Graves' hyperthyroidism and ophthalmopathy. A single record per CDR3 protein comes from TCRdb applying MiXCR to the multiplex PCR reads. This table holds fewer than 300,000 distinct CDR3 sequences, around 15% found once. The sequenced sample was blood. These receptors were obtained from a woman aged 50 to 65 with Graves' hyperthyroidism that later progressed to Graves' ophthalmopathy. Both conserved end residues are part of each CDR3. The order of the fields is D gene, clone size, J gene, CDR3 length, V gene, CDR3 DNA, CDR3 protein. D genes are given only for firm matches. The size entry is marked missing in some rows and otherwise reads once, few, many or a size class.

TRBD1	many	TRBJ1-5	13	TRBV2	TGTGCCAGCAGAGGGGCAGGGGGTTCGCCCCAGCATTTT	CASRGAGGSPQHF
.	few	TRBJ1-5	15	TRBV19	TGTGCCAGTAGTATTCAGGGGCCCGTCAATCAGCCCCAGCATTTT	CASSIQGPVNQPQHF
.	.	TRBJ1-4	13	TRBV28	TGTGCCAGCAGGAGGGGCACTAATGAAAAACTGTTTTTT	CASRRGTNEKLFF
.	many	TRBJ2-5	14	TRBV7-9	TGTGCCAGCAGCTTAGCGAGGGCTAAAGAGACCCAGTACTTC	CASSLARAKETQYF
TRBD1	.	TRBJ1-1	15	TRBV9	TGTGCCAGCAGCGTAGGAGACAGGGGCAGCACTGAAGCTTTCTTT	CASSVGDRGSTEAFF
.	.	TRBJ1-4	13	TRBV7-2	TGTGCCAGCAGCGCAGGACTTTTTGAAAAACTGTTTTTT	CASSAGLFEKLFF
.	many	TRBJ1-1	13	TRBV12-5	TGTGCTAGTGCTAAAGATCGGACCCCTGAAGCTTTCTTT	CASAKDRTPEAFF
.	.	TRBJ1-5	12	TRBV7-9	TGTGCCAGCAGCGACACCGATCAGCCCCAGCATTTT	CASSDTDQPQHF
.	many	TRBJ1-4	14	TRBV28	TGTGCCAGCACCACCTCGGGGGTCGCTGAAAAACTGTTTTTT	CASTTSGVAEKLFF
.	many	TRBJ2-1	13	TRBV7-9	TGTGCCAGCAGCTTCGACGAATACAATGAGCAGTTCTTC	CASSFDEYNEQFF
TRBD1	many	TRBJ1-1	14	TRBV11-2	TGTGCCAGCAGCAATCAGGGGGCAGCCTCAGAAGCTTTCTTT	CASSNQGAASEAFF
.	many	TRBJ2-3	12	TRBV7-8	TGTGCCAGCAGCTCCGAACTGGATACGCAGTATTTT	CASSSELDTQYF
.	few	TRBJ1-5	13	TRBV6-5	TGTGCCAGCAGTTGGGGACGCAATCAGCCCCAGCATTTT	CASSWGRNQPQHF
.	.	TRBJ2-7	14	TRBV9	TGTGCCAGCAGCGTAGTCGCTAGTTCCTACGAGCAGTACTTC	CASSVVASSYEQYF
TRBD2	many	TRBJ2-1	14	TRBV6-1	TGTGCCAGCAGTGAAGTTTGGGGGGGCAATGAGCAGTTCTTC	CASSEVWGGNEQFF
TRBD2	.	TRBJ2-4	16	TRBV10-3	TGTGCCATTGGGACTAGCGGGATCAGTTCCGAAAACATTCAGTACTTC	CAIGTSGISSENIQYF
TRBD1	many	TRBJ1-1	14	TRBV12-3/TRBV12-4	TGTGCCAGCAGCCACAGGGGGCAGAACACTGAAGCTTTCTTT	CASSHRGQNTEAFF
.	many	TRBJ1-4	12	TRBV12-3/TRBV12-4	TGTGCCAGCAGTTTTTGGGGGGAAAAACTGTTTTTT	CASSFWGEKLFF
TRBD2	many	TRBJ2-1	16	TRBV6-1	TGTGCCAGCAGGAACCTAGCGGGAGTTACCTACAATGAGCAGTTCTTC	CASRNLAGVTYNEQFF
.	many	TRBJ1-2	13	TRBV6-1	TGTGCCAGCAGCTACACAGGGAATGATGGCTACACCTTC	CASSYTGNDGYTF
TRBD1	many	TRBJ1-5	16	TRBV28	TGTGCCAGCAGTTCTCTAGGACAGGGGGGCAATCAGCCCCAGCATTTT	CASSSLGQGGNQPQHF
TRBD1	many	TRBJ1-6	15	TRBV6-6	TGTGCCAGCAGTTACAGAAGGGGGCTTAATTCACCCCTCCACTTT	CASSYRRGLNSPLHF
TRBD2	many	TRBJ2-5	19	TRBV28	TGTGCCAGCAGTACCCGAACCGGGACTAGCGGGAGTTTGCAAGAGACCCAGTACTTC	CASSTRTGTSGSLQETQYF
.	many	TRBJ2-1	15	TRBV7-2	TGTGCCAGCAGCTTAGTCGGAAACTCCTACAATGAGCAGTTCTTC	CASSLVGNSYNEQFF
.	.	TRBJ1-4	16	TRBV5-1	TGCGCCAGCAGCTCGACCGGCCCAACAACTAATGAAAAACTGTTTTTT	CASSSTGPTTNEKLFF
TRBD2	many	TRBJ2-3	16	TRBV5-1	TGCGCCAGCAGCTTGGGAATGATAGCGGGAGGAGGTACGCAGTATTTT	CASSLGMIAGGGTQYF
.	many	TRBJ1-1	12	TRBV6-1	TGTGCCAGCATGGCAGGGGTTACTGAAGCTTTCTTT	CASMAGVTEAFF
.	many	TRBJ2-3	14	TRBV28	TGTGCCAGCACCGGGGAAGGTGTGGGAGATACGCAGTATTTT	CASTGEGVGDTQYF
.	many	TRBJ2-1	14	TRBV10-3	TGTGCCATCAGGAACCTTGGCTCCTACAATGAGCAGTTCTTC	CAIRNLGSYNEQFF
TRBD2	many	TRBJ2-1	13	TRBV5-6	TGTGCCGTTTATAGCGGGAGTGACAATGAGCAGTTCTTC	CAVYSGSDNEQFF
.	.	TRBJ2-3	13	TRBV14	TGTGCCAGCAGCCCCCCCTATACAGATACGCAGTATTTT	CASSPPYTDTQYF
.	many	TRBJ2-7	15	TRBV27	TGTGCCAGCAGTTTATCGCCGGGCCCTGGCTACGAGCAGTACTTC	CASSLSPGPGYEQYF
.	many	TRBJ1-2	13	TRBV3-1	TGTGCCAGCAGGGACACGGGGAGCTATGGCTACACCTTC	CASRDTGSYGYTF
.	many	TRBJ2-3	14	TRBV20-1	TGCAGTGCTAGAGATAGGCTGGGATCGGATACGCAGTATTTT	CSARDRLGSDTQYF
TRBD1	many	TRBJ2-7	14	TRBV7-9	TGTGCCAGCAGTCGGGACAGGGGGTGGAACGAGCAGTACTTC	CASSRDRGWNEQYF
.	.	TRBJ2-6	15	TRBV28	TGTGCCAGCACTCGCGACGCCTCTGGGGCCAACGTCCTGACTTTC	CASTRDASGANVLTF
.	.	TRBJ2-3	14	TRBV10-3	TGTGCCATCAGTGAGTCGAGGGCTGATGCTACGCAGTATTTT	CAISESRADATQYF
TRBD2	many	TRBJ2-3	13	TRBV12-3/TRBV12-4	TGTGCCAGCAGCTTTGGCCGACTAGCATCGCAGTATTTT	CASSFGRLASQYF
.	many	TRBJ2-7	14	TRBV10-1	TGCGCCAGCTCGTCCGGGACTGCCCTGCGTGAGCAGTACTTC	CASSSGTALREQYF
.	.	TRBJ1-6	13	TRBV28	TGTGCCACCCGTTCCCCAACGAATTCACCCCTCCACTTT	CATRSPTNSPLHF
TRBD2	.	TRBJ2-1	15	TRBV3-1	TGTGCCAGCAGCTATTTAGCGGGAGGCGCCCATGAGCAGTTCTTC	CASSYLAGGAHEQFF
TRBD2	many	TRBJ2-7	16	TRBV5-1	TGCGCCAGCAGCTCCCAAACTAGCGGGAGGCATCTCGAGCAGTACTTC	CASSSQTSGRHLEQYF
.	many	TRBJ2-5	13	TRBV20-1	TGCAGTGCTAGAGGCGGAGGAAGGGAGACCCAGTACTTC	CSARGGGRETQYF
.	many	TRBJ2-7	14	TRBV5-1	TGCGCCAGCAGCCGGCGGCAAGGGTCCTACGAGCAGTACTTC	CASSRRQGSYEQYF
.	many	TRBJ1-1	15	TRBV20-1	TGCAGTGCTAGCCAATCTGTGCAGGGGCGGGCTGAAGCTTTCTTT	CSASQSVQGRAEAFF
.	few	TRBJ1-3	11	TRBV20-1	TGCAGTGCCCTGAGTGGAAACACCATATATTTT	CSALSGNTIYF
.	.	TRBJ2-7	16	TRBV18	TGTGCCAGCTCACCGGGGAGAGGGGGAAGGTCCTACGAGCAGTACTTC	CASSPGRGGRSYEQYF
.	.	TRBJ1-1	16	TRBV7-9	TGTGCCAGCAGCTTAAAAGGGGGGCGGAGGAACACTGAAGCTTTCTTT	CASSLKGGRRNTEAFF
TRBD1	many	TRBJ2-3	15	TRBV28	TGTGCCAGCAGTCGAAACAGGGGTAGCACAGATACGCAGTATTTT	CASSRNRGSTDTQYF
TRBD1	many	TRBJ2-5	16	TRBV28	TGTGCCACCAATTCCCGGGACAGGGCGCTGGAAGAGACCCAGTACTTC	CATNSRDRALEETQYF
TRBD2	.	TRBJ2-1	16	TRBV19	TGTGCCAGCTCTTGGGGCCCGGGACTAGGGCCCAATGAGCAGTTCTTC	CASSWGPGLGPNEQFF
.	many	TRBJ2-5	12	TRBV6-2/TRBV6-3	TGTGCCAGCTGCCAGTTCCAAGAGACCCAGTACTTC	CASCQFQETQYF
.	many	TRBJ2-6	15	TRBV5-6	TGTGCCAGCAGCTTGGCGGGATCTGGGGCCAACGTCCTGACTTTC	CASSLAGSGANVLTF
.	few	TRBJ1-3	17	TRBV13	TGTGCCAGCAGCTTCCCTCTAATTAAAGCCTCTGGAAACACCATATATTTT	CASSFPLIKASGNTIYF
.	few	TRBJ2-7	15	TRBV9	TGTGCCAGCAGCGTAGCGGCAGCCGAAGGCTACGAGCAGTACTTC	CASSVAAAEGYEQYF
.	many	TRBJ1-1	12	TRBV20-1	TGCAGTGCGAACCAAGTGACAGAGGAAGCTTTCTTT	CSANQVTEEAFF
.	many	TRBJ2-7	11	TRBV30	TGTGCCTGGAGTCATATCTACGAGCAGTACTTC	CAWSHIYEQYF
TRBD1	many	TRBJ2-7	15	TRBV3-1	TGTGCCAGCAGGCCCACGGACAGGGGGCTCAACGAGCAGTACTTC	CASRPTDRGLNEQYF